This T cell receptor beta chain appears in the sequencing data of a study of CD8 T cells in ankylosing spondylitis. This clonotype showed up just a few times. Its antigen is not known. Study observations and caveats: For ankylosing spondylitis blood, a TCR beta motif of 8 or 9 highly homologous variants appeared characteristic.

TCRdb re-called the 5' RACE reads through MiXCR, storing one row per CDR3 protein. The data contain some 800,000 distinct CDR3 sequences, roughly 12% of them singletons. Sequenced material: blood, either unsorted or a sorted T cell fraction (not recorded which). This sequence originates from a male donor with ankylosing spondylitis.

Here the CDR3 reads CASAKRGSYEQYF. For the CDR3, the DNA is TGTGCCAGCGCCAAGCGTGGGTCCTACGAGCAGTACTTC. The V and J genes are TRBV25-1 and TRBJ2-7; the D is unclear. This CDR3 is built from 13 residues. CDR1 and CDR2 (germline): MGHDK, SYGVNS. V was trimmed by 8 bases and J by 1 base, leaving 12 bases between them.